This is a list of T cell receptor beta chains from one sample in a study of cytomegalovirus exposure and HLA in healthy donors. Clones were read by immunoSEQ multiplex PCR, and TCRdb kept only the in-frame ones, dropping some. The sample has hundreds of thousands of clones; 72% are singletons. The material sequenced was PBMCs. The receptors here all came from a female donor in good health and CMV-seronegative. The CDR3 runs from the conserved cysteine through the conserved F or W. A D gene is named only where the DNA matches it firmly. Size values are once, few and many counts, or a class for expanded clones, and some rows have none.

clone size: NA; J gene: TRBJ2-1; D gene: TRBD2; V gene: TRBV6-5; CDR3 protein: CASSWGLAGADNEQFF; CDR3 DNA: TGTGCCAGCAGTTGGGGACTAGCGGGAGCAGACAATGAGCAGTTCTTC
clone size: once; J gene: TRBJ2-1; D gene: TRBD1; V gene: TRBV14; CDR3 protein: CASSARPPGTGANEQFF; CDR3 DNA: TGTGCCAGCAGCGCCCGCCCCCCTGGGACAGGTGCGAATGAGCAGTTCTTC
clone size: NA; J gene: TRBJ2-1; D gene: TRBD2; V gene: TRBV4-1; CDR3 protein: CASSQGWTSGRNEQFF; CDR3 DNA: TGCGCCAGCAGCCAAGGATGGACTAGCGGGAGGAATGAGCAGTTCTTC
clone size: once; J gene: TRBJ2-1; D gene: TRBD2; V gene: TRBV4-1; CDR3 protein: CASSRSGTSGSGLGGNEQFF; CDR3 DNA: TGCGCCAGCAGCCGGAGTGGGACTAGCGGGAGCGGGCTCGGAGGCAATGAGCAGTTCTTC
clone size: NA; J gene: TRBJ2-5; D gene: NA; V gene: TRBV5-4; CDR3 protein: CASRARLQETQYF; CDR3 DNA: TGTGCCAGCAGAGCGAGACTTCAAGAGACCCAGTACTTC
clone size: NA; J gene: TRBJ2-7; D gene: TRBD2; V gene: TRBV19; CDR3 protein: CASSINTAGVIKSYEQYF; CDR3 DNA: TGTGCCAGTAGTATTAATACAGCGGGAGTGATAAAGTCCTACGAGCAGTACTTC
clone size: few; J gene: TRBJ2-2; D gene: NA; V gene: TRBV2; CDR3 protein: CASTKRTQNTGELFF; CDR3 DNA: TGTGCCAGTACTAAGCGGACGCAAAACACCGGGGAGCTGTTTTTT
clone size: NA; J gene: TRBJ2-7; D gene: NA; V gene: TRBV7-9; CDR3 protein: CSSSPRRDERPSREQYF; CDR3 DNA: TGTTCCAGCAGCCCTAGAAGGGATGAGCGTCCTAGCCGCGAGCAGTACTTC
clone size: NA; J gene: TRBJ2-1; D gene: NA; V gene: TRBV5-1; CDR3 protein: CASSLERSYNEQFF; CDR3 DNA: TGCGCCAGCAGCTTGGAGAGGAGTTACAATGAGCAGTTCTTC
clone size: NA; J gene: TRBJ2-1; D gene: NA; V gene: TRBV7-8; CDR3 protein: CASSQEGSYNEQFF; CDR3 DNA: TGTGCCAGCAGCCAGGAAGGCTCCTACAATGAGCAGTTCTTC
clone size: NA; J gene: TRBJ1-2; D gene: NA; V gene: TRBV10-3; CDR3 protein: CAIRRQGNGYTF; CDR3 DNA: TGTGCCATCAGGAGGCAGGGAAATGGCTACACCTTC
clone size: NA; J gene: TRBJ1-1; D gene: TRBD1; V gene: TRBV5-1; CDR3 protein: CASSLDDGQGGSEAFF; CDR3 DNA: TGCGCCAGCAGCTTGGATGATGGACAGGGAGGGTCTGAAGCTTTCTTT
clone size: NA; J gene: TRBJ2-2; D gene: TRBD1; V gene: TRBV10-2; CDR3 protein: CASTSTGSGELFF; CDR3 DNA: TGCGCCAGCACTTCGACAGGGTCCGGGGAGCTGTTTTTT
clone size: once; J gene: TRBJ2-7; D gene: TRBD1; V gene: TRBV19; CDR3 protein: CASSIRGQLFEQYF; CDR3 DNA: TGTGCCAGTAGTATCAGGGGGCAATTGTTCGAGCAGTACTTC
clone size: few; J gene: TRBJ2-1; D gene: TRBD2; V gene: TRBV9; CDR3 protein: CASSVLSGRAYNEQFF; CDR3 DNA: TGTGCCAGCAGCGTCCTAAGCGGGAGGGCCTACAATGAGCAGTTCTTC
clone size: NA; J gene: TRBJ1-1; D gene: NA; V gene: TRBV2; CDR3 protein: CASSADRTAFF; CDR3 DNA: TGTGCCAGCAGTGCTGACAGGACGGCTTTCTTT
clone size: NA; J gene: TRBJ2-2; D gene: NA; V gene: TRBV28; CDR3 protein: CASSPNPWGSPNTGELFF; CDR3 DNA: TGTGCCAGCAGTCCGAATCCCTGGGGCAGTCCGAACACCGGGGAGCTGTTTTTT
clone size: NA; J gene: TRBJ2-1; D gene: NA; V gene: TRBV7-2; CDR3 protein: CASSQIAASERWAEQFF; CDR3 DNA: TGTGCCAGCAGCCAGATCGCGGCTAGCGAGAGATGGGCCGAGCAGTTCTTC
clone size: few; J gene: TRBJ2-5; D gene: NA; V gene: TRBV7-9; CDR3 protein: CSSSPGRGFEETQYF; CDR3 DNA: TGTTCCAGCAGCCCCGGAAGGGGATTTGAGGAGACCCAGTACTTC
clone size: NA; J gene: TRBJ2-7; D gene: NA; V gene: TRBV9; CDR3 protein: CASSVEGGNTHEQYF; CDR3 DNA: TGTGCCAGCAGCGTAGAGGGCGGGAACACCCACGAGCAGTACTTC
clone size: NA; J gene: TRBJ1-3; D gene: NA; V gene: TRBV18; CDR3 protein: CASSPQQGSGNTIYF; CDR3 DNA: TGTGCCAGCTCACCACAACAGGGATCTGGAAACACCATATATTTT
clone size: NA; J gene: TRBJ2-1; D gene: NA; V gene: TRBV5-6; CDR3 protein: CASSLYREAYNEQFF; CDR3 DNA: TGTGCCAGCAGCTTGTATAGGGAGGCCTACAATGAGCAGTTCTTC
clone size: NA; J gene: TRBJ2-3; D gene: NA; V gene: TRBV2; CDR3 protein: CASSESDTQYF; CDR3 DNA: TGTGCCAGCAGTGAATCGGATACGCAGTATTTT
clone size: few; J gene: TRBJ2-1; D gene: NA; V gene: TRBV9; CDR3 protein: CASSVDGSPYNEQFF; CDR3 DNA: TGTGCCAGCAGCGTAGACGGGAGCCCCTACAATGAGCAGTTCTTC
clone size: few; J gene: TRBJ2-3; D gene: TRBD2; V gene: TRBV6-5; CDR3 protein: CASRTSGTDTQYF; CDR3 DNA: TGTGCCTCGCGGACTAGCGGGACAGATACGCAGTATTTT
clone size: NA; J gene: TRBJ1-1; D gene: NA; V gene: TRBV4-1; CDR3 protein: CASNPPGHPNTEAFF; CDR3 DNA: TGCGCCAGCAACCCGCCGGGTCACCCGAACACTGAAGCTTTCTTT
clone size: NA; J gene: TRBJ2-7; D gene: NA; V gene: TRBV28; CDR3 protein: CASSSEGRDGVYEQYF; CDR3 DNA: TGTGCCAGCAGTTCGGAAGGGCGGGATGGGGTCTACGAGCAGTACTTC
clone size: NA; J gene: TRBJ1-1; D gene: NA; V gene: TRBV5-6; CDR3 protein: CASSLIGGGLQKRDTEAFF; CDR3 DNA: TGTGCCAGCAGCCTGATAGGCGGGGGCCTCCAAAAACGGGACACTGAAGCTTTCTTT
clone size: once; J gene: TRBJ2-7; D gene: TRBD2; V gene: TRBV19; CDR3 protein: CASSIVVAGEDEQYF; CDR3 DNA: TGTGCCAGTAGTATAGTGGTAGCGGGGGAGGACGAGCAGTACTTC
clone size: few; J gene: TRBJ2-7; D gene: NA; V gene: TRBV10-2; CDR3 protein: CATKRMETGSYEQYF; CDR3 DNA: TGCGCCACCAAAAGGATGGAGACTGGCTCCTACGAGCAGTACTTC
clone size: NA; J gene: TRBJ2-5; D gene: NA; V gene: TRBV11-2; CDR3 protein: CASSPERVSRETQYF; CDR3 DNA: TGTGCCAGCAGCCCAGAGCGGGTTTCGAGGGAGACCCAGTACTTC
clone size: NA; J gene: TRBJ2-1; D gene: TRBD1; V gene: TRBV5-6; CDR3 protein: CASSLGDREFF; CDR3 DNA: TGTGCCAGCAGCTTGGGGGACAGGGAGTTCTTC
clone size: once; J gene: TRBJ2-7; D gene: NA; V gene: TRBV18; CDR3 protein: CASSETNSYEQYF; CDR3 DNA: TGTGCCAGCTCAGAGACAAACTCCTACGAGCAGTACTTC
clone size: NA; J gene: TRBJ2-1; D gene: TRBD2; V gene: TRBV9; CDR3 protein: CASSPDGTRNNEQFF; CDR3 DNA: TGTGCCAGCAGCCCTGACGGGACTAGGAACAATGAGCAGTTCTTC
clone size: NA; J gene: TRBJ2-5; D gene: TRBD1; V gene: TRBV5-4; CDR3 protein: CASSLLPGQGPEETQYF; CDR3 DNA: TGTGCCAGCAGCTTGTTACCCGGACAGGGGCCAGAAGAGACCCAGTACTTC
clone size: NA; J gene: TRBJ2-1; D gene: TRBD2; V gene: TRBV6-1; CDR3 protein: CASRGLAGDYEQFF; CDR3 DNA: TGTGCCAGCAGGGGACTAGCGGGAGATTATGAGCAGTTCTTC
clone size: few; J gene: TRBJ2-7; D gene: TRBD1; V gene: TRBV10-1; CDR3 protein: CASSSKGASYEQYF; CDR3 DNA: TGCGCCAGCAGTAGTAAGGGGGCTTCCTACGAGCAGTACTTC
clone size: NA; J gene: TRBJ2-7; D gene: TRBD1; V gene: TRBV28; CDR3 protein: CASKQGEEQYF; CDR3 DNA: TGTGCCAGCAAACAGGGGGAAGAGCAGTACTTC
clone size: NA; J gene: TRBJ1-2; D gene: TRBD1; V gene: TRBV6-5; CDR3 protein: CASSYPGQGNYGYTF; CDR3 DNA: TGTGCCAGCAGTTACCCCGGACAGGGGAACTATGGCTACACCTTC
clone size: NA; J gene: TRBJ2-2; D gene: TRBD2; V gene: TRBV13; CDR3 protein: CASSSTTWGEGSPGELFF; CDR3 DNA: TGTGCCAGCAGCTCCACAACGTGGGGGGAGGGCTCCCCCGGGGAGCTGTTTTTT
clone size: once; J gene: TRBJ2-1; D gene: NA; V gene: TRBV5-1; CDR3 protein: CASSLTDSSYNEQFF; CDR3 DNA: TGCGCCAGCAGCTTAACTGACAGCTCCTACAATGAGCAGTTCTTC
clone size: NA; J gene: TRBJ2-7; D gene: TRBD1; V gene: TRBV9; CDR3 protein: CASSAGGLRDEQYF; CDR3 DNA: TGTGCCAGCAGCGCAGGGGGTCTACGGGACGAGCAGTACTTC
clone size: NA; J gene: TRBJ2-5; D gene: NA; V gene: TRBV28; CDR3 protein: CATSLRAGVQETQYF; CDR3 DNA: TGTGCCACCTCACTACGGGCCGGGGTCCAAGAGACCCAGTACTTC